This T cell receptor beta chain is drawn from a study of blood T cells in healthy people across ages. Only a few counts were recorded for this clonotype. Its antigen is not identified. Through a sample-barcoded 5' primer and a J-beta primer mix, a second PCR was run for about 7 to 12 cycles. TCRdb re-derived calls from the 5' RACE reads in MiXCR, one entry per CDR3 protein. In the table there are approximately 810,000 distinct CDR3 sequences, 25% to 35% of which are singletons. Study-wide results and limits: With unsorted PBMCs, a conclusive comparison of naive versus antigen-experienced cells was not possible. Diversity figures derived from one million T cells were judged to underestimate the true value. A greater number of naive CD4+ cells and higher diversity distinguished long-lived donors from aged donors.

Every donor provided 8.5 to 10 milliliters of peripheral blood. The CDR3 sequence is 14 residues long. The germline V gene encodes CDR1 MNHEY and CDR2 SMNVEV (reference sequence). The material sequenced was blood. The clonotype was recovered from a woman older than 75 in good health. V and J are TRBV27 and TRBJ2-2; TRBD2 matches 8 bases. The CDR3 sequence is CASQSGGWTGELFF. The CDR3 nucleotides are TGTGCATCCCAATCGGGGGGGTGGACCGGGGAGCTGTTTTTT.